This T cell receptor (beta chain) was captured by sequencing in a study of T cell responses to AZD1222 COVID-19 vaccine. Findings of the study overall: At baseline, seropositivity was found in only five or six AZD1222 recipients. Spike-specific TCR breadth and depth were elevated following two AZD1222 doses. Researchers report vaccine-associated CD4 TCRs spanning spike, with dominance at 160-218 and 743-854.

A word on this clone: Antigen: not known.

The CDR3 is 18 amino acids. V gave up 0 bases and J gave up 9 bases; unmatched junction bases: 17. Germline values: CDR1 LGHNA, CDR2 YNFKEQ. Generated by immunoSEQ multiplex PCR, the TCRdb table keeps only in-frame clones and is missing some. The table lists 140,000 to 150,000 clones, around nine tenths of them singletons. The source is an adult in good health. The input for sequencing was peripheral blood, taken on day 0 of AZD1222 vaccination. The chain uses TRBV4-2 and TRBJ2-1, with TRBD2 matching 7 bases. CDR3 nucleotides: TGTGCCAGCAGCCAAGAAATAGCCGGGACTATGCTGAGGAGTGAGCAGTTCTTC. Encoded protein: CASSQEIAGTMLRSEQFF.